The TCR beta chain described here comes from a study of blood T cell repertoires in COVID-19. The CDR3 sequence is 14 residues long. The V end lost 1 base, the J end lost 5 bases, and 12 bases lay between the germline ends. Germline CDR1 and CDR2: SGHVS and FNYEAQ. Assay used: immunoSEQ multiplex PCR; TCRdb lists only in-frame clones, some missing. The table has 300,000 to 450,000 clones, 88% seen once. The rearrangement links TRBV7-6 to TRBJ2-7, with D perhaps matching TRBD1 (6 bases). The sample taken for sequencing was PBMCs or T cells enriched from blood (not recorded which). This receptor was identified in a woman aged 18-35 years who had recovered from COVID-19. CDR3 DNA sequence: TGTGCCAGCAGCTTAGGAGGGGGTATGGACGAGCAGTACTTC. As protein: CASSLGGGMDEQYF.